This TCR beta chain appears in the sequencing data of a study of T cells in Graves' hyperthyroidism and ophthalmopathy (dated by TCRdb to the late 2010s). For context, the study as a whole: Peripheral blood samples were taken at initial diagnosis, before any treatment was given. In addition, the study compared T-cell repertoires in thyroid tissue and in blood from several Graves' hyperthyroidism patients. To identify distinguishing TCR V-J signatures, a discovery cohort of about 100 patients was used, comprising 43 with Graves' ophthalmopathy and 57 with stable Graves' hyperthyroidism. The 90 to 100 discovery patients were randomly divided into training and test sets at a 7:3 ratio. Once sampling was done, hyperthyroidism patients were given methimazole at a starting dose of 30 mg daily, whereas ophthalmopathy patients were given high-dose intravenous methylprednisolone. Prospective prediction of ophthalmopathy was tested in an independent validation cohort consisting of roughly 19 hyperthyroidism patients and 17 patients who later progressed to ophthalmopathy. The paper describes TCR Vbeta CDR3 sequencing of some 130 peripheral blood samples, made up of roughly 45 ophthalmopathy patients, approximately 76 hyperthyroidism patients and 17 progressor patients.

Stable Graves' hyperthyroidism was defined as no progression to ophthalmopathy during 18 months of follow-up. Hyperthyroidism patients were newly diagnosed, with disease duration under 2 months, and aged 18 to 65 years. Patients with uncontrolled infections, other autoimmune diseases, pregnancy or lactation were excluded. Diagnoses were established on the basis of clinical symptoms, serum thyroxine and TRAb, thyroid ultrasound, and orbital computed tomography. PBMCs were separated from approximately 9.9 ml of fresh peripheral blood using Ficoll-Paque density gradient centrifugation. Total RNA was extracted using Trizol reagent, and RNA quality was assessed on an Agilent 2100 Bioanalyzer. This clonotype was counted a few times. Its specific antigen is unknown. The sample holds no much larger clone one base away, and base qualities are not on file. The TCR beta CDR3 regions were amplified from the RNA transcripts. The first round of RT-PCR for the TCR CDR3 was performed with the HTBI primer set and the Qiagen OneStep RT-PCR kit. The libraries were constructed in a second round of multiplex PCR and then size-selected and purified. Paired-end sequencing of the libraries was performed with 100 bp reads on an Illumina HiSeq2000. The study's processing was this. Raw data were processed with SOAPnuke, discarding reads with adapters, uncalled bases, mean Phred below 15, or no exact constant-primer or identifier match. COPE v1.2.5 was used to merge high-quality paired reads, and clonotypes were defined as unique nucleotide sequences. Clonotypes were aligned to IMGT TRBV, TRBD and TRBJ reference segments using MiTCR v1.1. Only V-J combinations with frequency above 0.0001, covering about 99% of repertoires, were analysed. The TCS score was defined as the ratio of F50 (clonal expansion) to E x V (chaos), calculated using BLOSUM62-based TCRdist between CDR3 peptides within each V-J. Welch's t-statistics and random forest reduced 450 to 600 V-J features to around 14, which were used in a naive Bayes classifier (R e1071). TCRdb applied fastp at Q25 and MiXCR to the public reads, then kept only in-frame beta chains. Each record represents a unique CDR3 protein, reported with the most common genes and DNA among its rows. These V and J calls derive from TCRdb rather than the authors' analysis. The sample profile shows around 300,000 distinct CDR3 sequences; approximately 14% of them were found once. 7% to 9% of the sample lies in the top ten.

Paper-wide results and their limitations: In validation, the model predicted progression to ophthalmopathy with approximately 71% sensitivity and about 72% specificity, a median of 6.5 months before onset. Blood samples also contained most of the expanded thyroid clonotypes (frequency above 0.001), which suggests that blood repertoires may reflect thyroid immune responses. No statistical method was used to fix the sample size in advance, and group allocation was not hidden from the investigators. Ophthalmopathy was separated from stable hyperthyroidism by a 13 V-J signature model, with approximately 89% sensitivity and around 81% specificity obtained in cross-validation and 80%/75% obtained in testing.

The TCR was taken from a woman aged 40 to 50 with Graves' hyperthyroidism. The sequenced material came from blood.

CDR3 region: CASSSSGGSSYNEQYF. The DNA sequence is as follows: TGTGCCAGCAGCTCCTCGGGGGGGAGCTCCTACAATGAGCAGTACTTC. This sequence uses TRBV5-6 and TRBJ2-1; the junction holds 8 bases that match TRBD2. The closer fit of TRBJ2-7 to the DNA end suggests the J call may be wrong. From a lookup of the germline V gene, CDR1 and CDR2 are SGHDT and YYEEEE. Including the terminal cysteine and phenylalanine, the CDR3 comprises 16 residues. This entry keeps only the CDR3 DNA: 48 bases, framed from base 1.